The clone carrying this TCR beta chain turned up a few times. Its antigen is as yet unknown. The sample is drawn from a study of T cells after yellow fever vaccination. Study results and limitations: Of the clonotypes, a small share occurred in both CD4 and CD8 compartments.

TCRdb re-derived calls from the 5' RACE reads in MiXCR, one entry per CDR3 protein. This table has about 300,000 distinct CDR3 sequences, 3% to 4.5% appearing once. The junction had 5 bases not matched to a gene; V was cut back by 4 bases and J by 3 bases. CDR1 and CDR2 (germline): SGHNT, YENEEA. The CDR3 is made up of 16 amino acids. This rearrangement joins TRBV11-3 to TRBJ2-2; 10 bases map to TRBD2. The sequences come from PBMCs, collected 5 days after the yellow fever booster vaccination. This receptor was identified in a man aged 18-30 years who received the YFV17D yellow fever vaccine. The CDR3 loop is CASSSPTSGYTGELFF. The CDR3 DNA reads TGTGCCAGCAGCTCGCCGACTAGCGGGTACACCGGGGAGCTGTTTTTT.